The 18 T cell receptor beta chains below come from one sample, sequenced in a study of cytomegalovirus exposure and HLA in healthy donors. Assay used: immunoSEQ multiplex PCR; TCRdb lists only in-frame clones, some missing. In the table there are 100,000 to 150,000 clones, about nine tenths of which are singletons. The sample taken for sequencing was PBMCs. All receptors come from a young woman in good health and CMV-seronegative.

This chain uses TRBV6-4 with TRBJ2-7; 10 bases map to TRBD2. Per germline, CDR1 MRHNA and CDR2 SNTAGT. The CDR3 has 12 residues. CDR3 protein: CAAGTSVYEQYF. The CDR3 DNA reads TGTGCAGCCGGGACTAGCGTCTACGAGCAGTACTTC.

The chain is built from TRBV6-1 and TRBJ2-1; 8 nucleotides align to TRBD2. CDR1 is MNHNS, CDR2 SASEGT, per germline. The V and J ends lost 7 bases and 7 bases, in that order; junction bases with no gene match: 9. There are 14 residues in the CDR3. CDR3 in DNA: TGTGCCAGCACCCCCGGGACTAGAGGGAATGAGCAGTTCTTC. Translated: CASTPGTRGNEQFF.

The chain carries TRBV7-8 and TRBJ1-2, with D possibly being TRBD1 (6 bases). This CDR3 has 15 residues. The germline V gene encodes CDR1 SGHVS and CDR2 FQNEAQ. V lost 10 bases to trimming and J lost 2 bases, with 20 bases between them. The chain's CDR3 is CATITTGPGNYGYTF. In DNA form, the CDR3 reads TGTGCCACCATTACGACAGGTCCGGGAAACTATGGCTACACCTTC.

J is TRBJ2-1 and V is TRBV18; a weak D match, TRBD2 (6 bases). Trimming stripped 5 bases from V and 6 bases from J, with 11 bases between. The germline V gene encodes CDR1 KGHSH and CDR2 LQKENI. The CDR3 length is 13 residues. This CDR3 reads CASSTGTLNEQFF. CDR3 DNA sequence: TGTGCCAGCTCAACCGGGACTCTCAATGAGCAGTTCTTC. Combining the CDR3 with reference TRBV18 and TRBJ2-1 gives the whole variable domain NAGVMQNPRHLVRRRGQEARLRCSPMKGHSHVYWYRQLPEEGLKFMVYLQKENIIDESGMPKERFSAEFPKEGPSILRIQQVVRGDSAAYFCASSTGTLNEQFFGPGTRLTVL.

CDR3 sequence reads: CSVRGQGATNYGYTF. The CDR3 DNA reads as TGCAGCGTTCGTGGACAGGGGGCAACTAACTATGGCTACACCTTC. V is TRBV29-1 and J is TRBJ1-2; 11 nucleotides line up with TRBD1. This CDR3 is built from 15 residues. The V segment lost 5 bases and the J segment 0 bases; nucleotides outside the gene matches: 5. Germline V gene lookup returns CDR1 SQVTM and CDR2 ANQGSEA.

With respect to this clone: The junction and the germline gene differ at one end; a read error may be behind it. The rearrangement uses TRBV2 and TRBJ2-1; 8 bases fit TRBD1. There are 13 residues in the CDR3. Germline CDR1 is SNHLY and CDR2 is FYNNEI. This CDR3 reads CASCDRGENEQFF. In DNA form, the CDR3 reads TGTGCCAGCTGTGACAGGGGAGAGAATGAGCAGTTCTTC.

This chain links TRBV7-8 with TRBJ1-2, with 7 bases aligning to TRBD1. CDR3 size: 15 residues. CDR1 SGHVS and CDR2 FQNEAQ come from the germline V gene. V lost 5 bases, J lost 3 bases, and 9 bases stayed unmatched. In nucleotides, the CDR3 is TGTGCCAGCAGCCCGAAAGTCAGGGGGGACTATGGCTACACCTTC. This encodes CASSPKVRGDYGYTF.

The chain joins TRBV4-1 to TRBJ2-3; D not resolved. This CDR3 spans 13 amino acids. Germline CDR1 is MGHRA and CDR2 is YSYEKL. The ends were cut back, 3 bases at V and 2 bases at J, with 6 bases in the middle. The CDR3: CASSQASTDTQYF. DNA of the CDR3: TGCGCCAGCAGCCAGGCCTCCACAGATACGCAGTATTTT.

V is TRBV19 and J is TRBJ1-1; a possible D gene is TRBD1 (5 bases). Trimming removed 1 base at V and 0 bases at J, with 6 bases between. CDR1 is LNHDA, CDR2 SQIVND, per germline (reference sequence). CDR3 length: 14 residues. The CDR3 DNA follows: TGTGCCAGTAGTATAGGACAGTTGAACACTGAAGCTTTCTTT. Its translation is CASSIGQLNTEAFF.

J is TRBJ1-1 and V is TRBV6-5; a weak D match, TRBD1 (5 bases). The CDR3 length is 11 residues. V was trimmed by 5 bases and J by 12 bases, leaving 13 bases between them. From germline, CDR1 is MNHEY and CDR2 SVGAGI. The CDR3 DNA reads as TGTGCCAGCAGTCGCGCAGGGAAACCTTTCTTT. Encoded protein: CASSRAGKPFF.

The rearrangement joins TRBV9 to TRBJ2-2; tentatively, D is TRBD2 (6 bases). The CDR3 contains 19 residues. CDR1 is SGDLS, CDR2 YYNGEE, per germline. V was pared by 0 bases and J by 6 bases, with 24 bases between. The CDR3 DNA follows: TGTGCCAGCAGCGTAGAGAGTGGGGGAGGCGGAGGGCCACCCGGGGAGCTGTTTTTT. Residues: CASSVESGGGGGPPGELFF.

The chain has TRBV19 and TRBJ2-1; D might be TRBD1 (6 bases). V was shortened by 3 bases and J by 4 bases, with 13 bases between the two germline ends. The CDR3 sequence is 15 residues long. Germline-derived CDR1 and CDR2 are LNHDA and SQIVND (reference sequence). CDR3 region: CASSIGTQHYNEQFF. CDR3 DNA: TGTGCCAGTAGTATCGGGACACAGCATTACAATGAGCAGTTCTTC.

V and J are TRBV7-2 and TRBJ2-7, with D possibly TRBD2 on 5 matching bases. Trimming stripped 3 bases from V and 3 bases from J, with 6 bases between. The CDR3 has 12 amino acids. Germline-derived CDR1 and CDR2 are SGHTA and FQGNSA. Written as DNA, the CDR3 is TGTGCCAGCAGCTTCCGGGGCTACGAGCAGTACTTC. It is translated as CASSFRGYEQYF.

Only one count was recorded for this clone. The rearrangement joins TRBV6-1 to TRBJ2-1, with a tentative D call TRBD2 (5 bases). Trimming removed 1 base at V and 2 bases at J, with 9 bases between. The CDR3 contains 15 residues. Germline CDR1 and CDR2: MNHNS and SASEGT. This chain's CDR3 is CASSEGKGAYNEQFF. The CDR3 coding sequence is TGTGCCAGCAGTGAAGGCAAGGGAGCCTACAATGAGCAGTTCTTC.

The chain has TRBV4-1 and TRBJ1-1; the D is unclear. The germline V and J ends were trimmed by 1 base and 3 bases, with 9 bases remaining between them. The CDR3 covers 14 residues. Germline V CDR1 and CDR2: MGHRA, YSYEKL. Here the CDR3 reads CASSQGGRYTEAFF. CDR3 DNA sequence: TGCGCCAGCAGCCAAGGAGGGCGGTACACTGAAGCTTTCTTT.

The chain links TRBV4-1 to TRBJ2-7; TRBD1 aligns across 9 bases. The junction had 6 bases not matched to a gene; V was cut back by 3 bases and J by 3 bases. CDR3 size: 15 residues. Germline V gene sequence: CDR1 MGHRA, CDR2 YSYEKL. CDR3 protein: CASSHPGQGIYEQYF. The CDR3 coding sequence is TGCGCCAGCAGCCACCCTGGACAGGGGATCTACGAGCAGTACTTC.

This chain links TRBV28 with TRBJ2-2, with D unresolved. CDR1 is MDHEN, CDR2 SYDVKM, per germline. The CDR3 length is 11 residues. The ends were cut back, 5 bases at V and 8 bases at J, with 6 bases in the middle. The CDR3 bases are TGTGCCAGCAGTGCGGAAGGGGAGCTGTTTTTT. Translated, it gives CASSAEGELFF.

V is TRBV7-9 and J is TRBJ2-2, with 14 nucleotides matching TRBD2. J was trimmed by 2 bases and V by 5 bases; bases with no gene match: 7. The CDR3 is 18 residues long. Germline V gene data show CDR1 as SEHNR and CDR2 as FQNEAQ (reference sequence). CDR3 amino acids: CASSPGLAGVINTGELFF. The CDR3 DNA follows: TGTGCCAGCAGCCCGGGACTAGCGGGAGTAATCAACACCGGGGAGCTGTTTTTT.